The 22 T cell receptor beta chains below come from one sample, sequenced in a study of cytomegalovirus exposure and HLA in healthy donors. It was with 60 Vbeta and 13 Jbeta primers that the PCR ran. Repertoires were generated with immunoSEQ multiplex PCR, while TCRdb's copy carries only in-frame clones and drops some. The top ten clones hold roughly 2.3% of a sample with over 75,000 clones, less than 85% of them seen once. The specimen sequenced was PBMCs. All receptors come from a woman aged 45-60 years in good health and CMV-seronegative.

This clone was found once. The chain carries TRBV5-1 and TRBJ1-1; D possibly corresponds to TRBD1 (6 bases). The germline CDR1 and CDR2 sequences are SGHRS and YFSETQ. This CDR3 has 13 amino acids. The V gene lost 7 bases and the J gene lost 3 bases, with 13 bases spanning the gap. CDR3 loop: CASYKPGDTEAFF. The CDR3 nucleotides are TGCGCCAGCTACAAGCCAGGGGACACTGAAGCTTTCTTT.

The genes are TRBV28 and TRBJ2-1; D ambiguous. This CDR3 comprises 14 residues. Germline V gene sequence: CDR1 MDHEN, CDR2 SYDVKM. Trimming took off 3 bases at V and 0 bases at J, with 6 bases between the two ends. The CDR3 sequence: CASSFSTSYNEQFF. As DNA, the CDR3 is TGTGCCAGCAGTTTCAGTACCTCCTACAATGAGCAGTTCTTC.

The rearrangement links TRBV5-1 to TRBJ2-7; 9 bases match TRBD2. This CDR3 is 13 amino acids long. Germline CDR1 is SGHRS and CDR2 is YFSETQ. Losses at the gene ends were 5 bases for V and 3 bases for J; bases not matched to a gene: 3. This chain's CDR3 is CASRTTSGYEQYF. CDR3 nucleotides: TGCGCCAGCAGGACGACTAGCGGCTACGAGCAGTACTTC. Combining the CDR3 with reference TRBV5-1 and TRBJ2-7 gives the whole variable domain KAGVTQTPRYLIKTRGQQVTLSCSPISGHRSVSWYQQTPGQGLQFLFEYFSETQRNKGNFPGRFSGRQFSNSRSEMNVSTLELGDSALYLCASRTTSGYEQYFGPGTRLTVT.

The V gene is TRBV9, the J gene TRBJ1-1; the D is unclear. The V end lost 4 bases, the J end lost 1 base, and 11 bases lay between the germline ends. This CDR3 is 14 amino acids long. Germline CDR1 is SGDLS and CDR2 is YYNGEE. The CDR3 DNA reads as TGTGCCAGCAGCCCCCCGGTTAGGAACACTGAAGCTTTCTTT. Translation: CASSPPVRNTEAFF. Looking up the rest from reference TRBV9 and TRBJ1-1 gives the full variable domain: DSGVTQTPKHLITATGQRVTLRCSPRSGDLSVYWYQQSLDQGLQFLIQYYNGEERAKGNILERFSAQQFPDLHSELNLSSLELGDSALYFCASSPPVRNTEAFFGQGTRLTVV.

This chain joins TRBV5-1 and TRBJ1-6; 12 bases align to TRBD1. V dropped 4 bases and J dropped 8; count of bases not matched to a gene: 7. This CDR3 has 16 amino acids. Germline CDR1 SGHRS, CDR2 YFSETQ. CDR3 sequence: CASSPRGQGADSPLHF. CDR3 sequence (DNA): TGCGCCAGCAGCCCCCGGGGACAGGGGGCAGATTCACCCCTCCACTTT.

The gene calls are TRBV27 and TRBJ1-5; D might be TRBD1 (5 bases). This CDR3 is 13 amino acids long. In germline, CDR1 is MNHEY, CDR2 SMNVEV (reference sequence). The V end was cut by 3 bases, the J end by 5 bases, with 8 bases between. The CDR3 region is CASSFREYQPQHF. DNA of the CDR3: TGTGCCAGCAGTTTCAGGGAATATCAGCCCCAGCATTTT.

The rearrangement joins TRBV9 to TRBJ1-1; 8 bases align to TRBD1. The CDR3 runs 15 residues. V trimming: 0 bases; J trimming: 4 bases; junction bases outside the gene matches: 5. CDR1 and CDR2 from the germline V gene are SGDLS and YYNGEE. CDR3 coding DNA: TGTGCCAGCAGCGTAGGGGACAGGCTCGCCACTGAAGCTTTCTTT. Its protein is CASSVGDRLATEAFF.

The rearrangement uses TRBV11-3 and TRBJ2-7; perhaps TRBD1 as D (6 bases). V was clipped by 4 bases and J by 1 base, with 8 bases between them. The length of the CDR3 is 13 residues. CDR1 is SGHNT, CDR2 YENEEA, per germline. The CDR3 nucleotides read TGTGCCAGCAGCTCCACAGGGTCCTACGAGCAGTACTTC. Its protein is CASSSTGSYEQYF.

This rearrangement joins TRBV27 to TRBJ2-3; TRBD2 matches 9 bases. V gave up 0 bases and J gave up 3 bases; unmatched junction bases: 13. Germline CDR1 is MNHEY and CDR2 is SMNVEV (reference sequence). The CDR3 runs to 19 residues. The CDR3 loop is CASSLSRLRGLAGTDTQYF. DNA of the CDR3: TGTGCCAGCAGTTTATCGCGACTACGGGGTCTAGCGGGAACAGATACGCAGTATTTT.

This chain uses TRBV7-8 with TRBJ1-1, with D hard to call. This CDR3 contains 13 residues. Germline V CDR1 and CDR2: SGHVS, FQNEAQ. Trimming stripped 2 bases from V and 1 base from J, with 5 bases between. The CDR3 DNA follows: TGTGCCAGCAGCTTACACGGGAACACTGAAGCTTTCTTT. This codes for CASSLHGNTEAFF.

J is TRBJ1-2 and V is TRBV2, with no clear D. Trimming took 3 bases from V and 2 from J, leaving 13 bases between them. Germline V CDR1 and CDR2: SNHLY, FYNNEI. The length of the CDR3 is 15 residues. The CDR3 sequence is CASSEEGLVNYGYTF. The CDR3 region has the DNA TGTGCCAGCAGTGAGGAAGGACTGGTAAACTATGGCTACACCTTC.

This clone has only one observation. The V call is TRBV19, the J call TRBJ2-5; TRBD1 matches 10 bases. The J segment lost 1 base and the V segment lost 6 bases, leaving 5 bases of the junction unmatched. This CDR3 contains 15 residues. The germline V gene encodes CDR1 LNHDA and CDR2 SQIVND (reference sequence). The CDR3 loop reads CASSTGTGVQETQYF. The CDR3 DNA reads as TGTGCCAGTAGCACCGGGACAGGGGTCCAAGAGACCCAGTACTTC.

The genes are TRBV30 and TRBJ1-1, with 7 bases that match TRBD1. This CDR3 is 13 amino acids long. V was pared by 7 bases and J by 0 bases, with 5 bases of the junction left unmatched. CDR1 is GTSNPN, CDR2 SVGIG, per germline (reference sequence). The CDR3 DNA reads as TGTGCCTTTAGGACAGGATTGAACACTGAAGCTTTCTTT. This sequence encodes CAFRTGLNTEAFF.

This clone has only a few counts. This chain links TRBV2 with TRBJ2-1, with 7 bases identical to TRBD2. Trimming removed 4 bases from V and 0 bases from J; junction bases left unmatched: 6. There are 16 residues in the CDR3. The V gene's germline CDR1 is SNHLY and CDR2 FYNNEI. CDR3 region: CASSGQRTSSYNEQFF. DNA for the CDR3: TGTGCCAGCAGTGGGCAGCGGACTAGCTCCTACAATGAGCAGTTCTTC.

V is TRBV11-2 and J is TRBJ2-7; 7 bases agree with TRBD1. Germline CDR1 is SGHAT and CDR2 is FQNNGV. This CDR3 is built from 18 residues. V shed 2 bases, J shed 3 bases, and the junction held 16 bases outside the gene matches. CDR3 sequence: CASSLSVSGRGFGYEQYF. DNA of the CDR3: TGTGCCAGCAGCTTAAGCGTTTCGGGCAGGGGGTTTGGCTACGAGCAGTACTTC. Combining the CDR3 with reference TRBV11-2 and TRBJ2-7 gives the whole variable domain EAGVAQSPRYKIIEKRQSVAFWCNPISGHATLYWYQQILGQGPKLLIQFQNNGVVDDSQLPKDRFSAERLKGVDSTLKIQPAKLEDSAVYLCASSLSVSGRGFGYEQYFGPGTRLTVT.

The gene calls are TRBV5-4 and TRBJ2-3; tentatively, D is TRBD2 (6 bases). Trimming took off 2 bases at V and 6 bases at J, with 13 bases between the two ends. CDR1 and CDR2 from the germline V gene are SGHNT and YYREEE (reference sequence). The CDR3 totals 14 residues. The CDR3 sequence is CASSFPGGRDTQYF. The CDR3 DNA follows: TGTGCCAGCAGCTTCCCCGGGGGTCGGGATACGCAGTATTTT.

The rearrangement links TRBV30 to TRBJ1-3; D gene uncertain. The CDR3 has 12 amino acids. Trimming removed 5 bases from V and 5 bases from J, with 10 bases in between. CDR1 GTSNPN and CDR2 SVGIG come from the germline V gene (reference sequence). CDR3 bases: TGTGCCTGGTCGAGGTTGAGAAACACCATATATTTT. This codes for CAWSRLRNTIYF.

Concerning this clone itself: One end of the junction is discordant with germline, which a read error may explain. V gene TRBV27 combines with J gene TRBJ2-7, with 8 bases fitting TRBD2. The germline V gene encodes CDR1 MNHEY and CDR2 SMNVEV (reference sequence). CDR3 length: 15 residues. The DNA of the CDR3 is TGTGCCAGCGGTTTTGACGCGGGAGGAGGGGGCGAGCAGTACTTC. The encoded protein is CASGFDAGGGGEQYF.

V gene TRBV29-1 combines with J gene TRBJ2-5, with D perhaps matching TRBD2 (6 bases). Germline V gene data show CDR1 as SQVTM and CDR2 as ANQGSEA. This CDR3 is 14 amino acids long. The V and J ends lost 3 bases and 4 bases respectively, with 15 bases between them. The CDR3 is CSVEAPAGGETQYF. The CDR3 bases are TGCAGCGTTGAGGCCCCAGCCGGGGGAGAGACCCAGTACTTC.

The V gene is TRBV18, the J gene TRBJ1-5; weak D call: TRBD1 (5 bases). The length of the CDR3 is 13 residues. The V end was cut by 0 bases, the J end by 6 bases, with 6 bases between. Germline CDR1 is KGHSH and CDR2 is LQKENI. The CDR3 sequence is CASSPPQGQPQHF. The CDR3 DNA sequence: TGTGCCAGCTCACCACCGCAGGGTCAGCCCCAGCATTTT.

V and J are TRBV30 and TRBJ1-5; tentative D call: TRBD1 (6 bases). Germline V gene data show CDR1 as GTSNPN and CDR2 as SVGIG (reference sequence). Trimming shortened V by 0 bases and J by 8 bases, and 14 bases separated the two germline ends. The length of the CDR3 is 14 residues. This chain's CDR3 is CAWSVVDRLKPQHF. In DNA, the CDR3 is TGTGCCTGGAGTGTTGTTGACAGGTTGAAGCCCCAGCATTTT. The complete variable domain, with remaining parts taken from reference TRBV30 and TRBJ1-5, reads SQTIHQWPATLVQPVGSPLSLECTVEGTSNPNLYWYRQAAGRGLQLLFYSVGIGQISSEVPQNLSASRPQDRQFILSSKKLLLSDSGFYLCAWSVVDRLKPQHFGDGTRLSIL.

The CDR3 DNA follows: TGTGCCAGCAGCACGACAGTCACAGATACGCAGTATTTT. This sequence encodes CASSTTVTDTQYF. The chain carries TRBV11-2 and TRBJ2-3, with a possible D match to TRBD1 (5 bases). CDR3 length: 13 amino acids. Germline-derived CDR1 and CDR2 are SGHAT and FQNNGV. V shed 5 bases and J shed 2 bases, with 8 bases lying between them.